The clone carrying this TCR beta chain appeared once. In germline, CDR1 is KGHDR, CDR2 SFDVKD. V trimming: 3 bases; J trimming: 5 bases; junction bases outside the gene matches: 11. The CDR3 loop spans 17 amino acids. The sample belongs to a study of blood T cell repertoires in COVID-19. Turning to the study itself: The United States, Italy and Spain supplied acute and convalescent COVID-19 samples. Sample material is recorded as cDNA or gDNA derived from T cells, B-cell-depleted T cells, or PBMCs.

Source study methods: The assay estimated nucleated cells by amplifying reference gene primers. Assay: immunoSEQ multiplex PCR; the TCRdb copy retains only in-frame clones and omits some. Clone size and V and J calls were adopted from that table, with D and trimming inferred from the DNA. The sample contains 25,000 to 30,000 clones, 70% to 90% of which appear only once. Sequenced sample: peripheral blood. This clonotype was obtained from a human donor in a cohort sampled during active COVID-19. The chain links TRBV24-1 to TRBJ2-3; 9 nucleotides align to TRBD1. CDR3 nucleotide sequence: TGTGCCACCAGTGATGTAACGGGGACAGGGCATATAGATACGCAGTATTTT. It yields the protein CATSDVTGTGHIDTQYF.